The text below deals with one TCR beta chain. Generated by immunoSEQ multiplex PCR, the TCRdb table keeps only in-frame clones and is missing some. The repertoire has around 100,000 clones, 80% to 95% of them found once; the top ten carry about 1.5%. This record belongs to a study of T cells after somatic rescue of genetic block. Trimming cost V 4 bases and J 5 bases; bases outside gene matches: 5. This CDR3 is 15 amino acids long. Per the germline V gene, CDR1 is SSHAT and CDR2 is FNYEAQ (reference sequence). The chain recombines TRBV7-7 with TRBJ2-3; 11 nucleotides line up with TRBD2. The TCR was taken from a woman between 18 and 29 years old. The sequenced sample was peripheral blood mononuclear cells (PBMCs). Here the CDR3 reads CASSSTSGGGDTQYF. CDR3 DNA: TGTGCCAGCAGCTCTACTAGCGGGGGAGGAGATACGCAGTATTTT.